The next 27 T cell receptor beta chains were all read from a single sample in a study of regulatory T cells in long-lasting Graves disease. Through Arm-PCR of CDR3 regions and iRepertoire HTBI primers, TCR beta libraries were built. MiXCR, applied by TCRdb to the multiplex PCR reads, yields one record per CDR3 protein. This sample has a few hundred thousand distinct CDR3 sequences, with 20% to 25% found just once. Time point denoted: persistent/refractory GD, antithyroid drugs over 5 years with positive TRAb. Following extraction of RNA from PBMCs, that RNA was used to make the TCR library. Sequenced here: peripheral blood mononuclear cells (PBMCs), sampled when the disease was refractory, from a patient treated with antithyroid drugs. These receptors were obtained from a female donor with Graves disease.

The chain has TRBV7-9 and TRBJ2-7; D not resolved. With 2 bases removed from V and 5 bases from J, the gap between germline ends came to 10 bases. The CDR3 is 13 amino acids. Looked up from germline, CDR1 is SEHNR and CDR2 is FQNEAQ (reference sequence). The CDR3 DNA reads TGTGCCAGCAGCTTAATGTGGAGCCACGAGCAGTACTTC. Its protein is CASSLMWSHEQYF.

This clonotype was seen a few times. The chain employs TRBV5-1 and TRBJ2-5; 7 bases map to TRBD2. This CDR3 has 16 residues. The V gene's germline CDR1 is SGHRS and CDR2 YFSETQ. The V and J ends lost 0 bases and 4 bases, in that order; junction bases with no gene match: 9. The CDR3 loop is CASSLAGLTKPETQYF. For the CDR3, the DNA is TGCGCCAGCAGCTTGGCGGGACTAACGAAACCAGAGACCCAGTACTTC.

Comment on this clonotype: This may stem from a read error, because a much larger clone lies one nucleotide away. The conserved final phenylalanine or tryptophan is absent from the CDR3, which likely points to a read error. The V call is TRBV12-3 or TRBV12-4, the J call TRBJ2-2; D remains ambiguous. V was clipped by 6 bases and J by 4 bases, with 18 bases between them. CDR3 length: 16 residues. The CDR3 nucleotides are TGTGCCAGCAGCTTGTCGGGTGGTTTTGGCACCGGGGAGCTGTTTATT. It yields the protein CASSLSGGFGTGELFI.

This clonotype was seen at least ten times. In DNA, the CDR3 is TGTGCCAGCAGCTCCATTAGGGGCCCGCTGGATGACGGGGAGCTGTTTTTT. Its protein product is CASSSIRGPLDDGELFF. The V gene is TRBV11-2, the J gene TRBJ2-2; a possible D gene is TRBD1 (5 bases). The V gene's germline CDR1 is SGHAT and CDR2 FQNNGV. The ends were cut back, 4 bases at V and 7 bases at J, with 22 bases in the middle. The CDR3 covers 17 residues.

Many counts were recorded for this clonotype. This chain uses TRBV2 with TRBJ2-7; D is unclear. In germline, CDR1 is SNHLY, CDR2 FYNNEI. The CDR3 contains 15 residues. Trimming left V 2 bases short and J 5 bases short, with 16 bases between. The CDR3 spells CASSEFRSRADEQYF. CDR3 coding DNA: TGTGCCAGCAGTGAATTTAGGTCCCGGGCTGACGAGCAGTACTTC. Full variable domain (rest looked up from reference TRBV2 and TRBJ2-7): EPEVTQTPSHQVTQMGQEVILRCVPISNHLYFYWYRQILGQKVEFLVSFYNNEISEKSEIFDDQFSVERPDGSNFTLKIRSTKLEDSAMYFCASSEFRSRADEQYFGPGTRLTVT.

This clonotype was seen ten or more times. The rearrangement uses TRBV28 and TRBJ2-7; no clear D gene. This CDR3 is 15 amino acids long. CDR1 and CDR2 (germline): MDHEN, SYDVKM. V was shortened by 6 bases and J by 1 base, with 16 bases between the two germline ends. Written as DNA, the CDR3 is TGTGCCAGCAGCCTGACCCTCCCCCAGTCCTACGAGCAGTACTTC. Encoded protein: CASSLTLPQSYEQYF.

This clonotype was detected ten times or more. V gene TRBV6-5 combines with J gene TRBJ2-5; D possibly corresponds to TRBD2 (6 bases). Trimming cost V 2 bases and J 2 bases, with 9 bases left between them. CDR1 is MNHEY and CDR2 is SVGAGI in the germline V gene. The CDR3 is 14 amino acids. CDR3 loop: CASSYIGGQETQYF. As DNA, the CDR3 is TGTGCCAGCAGTTACATTGGAGGGCAAGAGACCCAGTACTTC.

The J gene is TRBJ2-5, the V gene TRBV14; TRBD2 might be the D (5 bases). Per germline, CDR1 SGHDN and CDR2 FVKESK. Trimming left V 0 bases short and J 4 bases short, with 12 bases between. This CDR3 comprises 15 residues. The CDR3: CASSQDVGVGETQYF. CDR3 bases: TGTGCCAGCAGCCAAGATGTCGGGGTAGGAGAGACCCAGTACTTC.

The chain links TRBV18 to TRBJ2-7; perhaps TRBD1 as D (6 bases). CDR1 and CDR2 (germline): KGHSH, LQKENI. The V end was cut by 2 bases, the J end by 6 bases, with 14 bases between. The CDR3 extends over 14 amino acids. CDR3 nucleotides: TGTGCCAGCTCACCATTGGACAGTTTCAGCGAGCAGTACTTC. This encodes CASSPLDSFSEQYF.

This chain uses TRBV20-1 with TRBJ2-7; D unresolved. The CDR3 consists of 11 residues. The ends were cut back, 6 bases at V and 5 bases at J, with 11 bases in the middle. CDR1 and CDR2 (germline): DFQATT, SNEGSKA (reference sequence). CDR3 nucleotides: TGCAGTGCGGGGTTCACGAACGAGCAGTACTTC. This gives the protein CSAGFTNEQYF.

This clonotype was seen repeatedly, ten times or more. The rearrangement links TRBV12-3 or TRBV12-4 to TRBJ2-2, with a possible D match to TRBD2 (6 bases). This CDR3 has 13 amino acids. Trimming shortened V by 9 bases and J by 5 bases, and 13 bases separated the two germline ends. The CDR3 spells CASRRLATGELFF. The CDR3 region has the DNA TGTGCCAGTAGACGGCTAGCGACCGGGGAGCTGTTTTTT.

On this clonotype itself: This clone may be a read error of a much larger clone one base away. The rearrangement joins TRBV5-1 to TRBJ1-2, with 7 positions matching TRBD1. CDR1 is SGHRS, CDR2 YFSETQ, per germline. The CDR3 runs 15 residues. CDR3 sequence: CASSSQGESNYGHTF. In DNA form, the CDR3 reads TGCGCCAGCAGCTCCCAGGGGGAGAGTAACTATGGCCACACCTTC.

The V and J genes are TRBV7-9 and TRBJ2-7; D is undetermined. The CDR3 is made up of 14 amino acids. The V gene's germline CDR1 is SEHNR and CDR2 FQNEAQ (reference sequence). Trimming left V 1 base short and J 4 bases short, with 11 bases between. The CDR3 loop reads CASSLGSIGYEQYF. The DNA for the CDR3 is TGTGCCAGCAGCTTAGGGAGTATCGGGTACGAGCAGTACTTC. The whole variable domain, filled in from reference TRBV7-9 and TRBJ2-7, reads DTGVSQNPRHKITKRGQNVTFRCDPISEHNRLYWYRQTLGQGPEFLTYFQNEAQLEKSRLLSDRFSAERPKGSFSTLEIQRTEQGDSAMYLCASSLGSIGYEQYFGPGTRLTVT.

The rearrangement uses TRBV5-1 and TRBJ1-6; 7 nucleotides match TRBD1. Trimming at V came to 1 base and at J to 9 bases, leaving 7 bases not matched to a gene. Germline CDR1 and CDR2: SGHRS and YFSETQ. This CDR3 comprises 15 residues. The CDR3 nucleotides are TGCGCCAGCAGCTTGACAGGGGTGGACCCTTCACCCCTCCACTTT. This sequence encodes CASSLTGVDPSPLHF.

The chain couples TRBV30 to TRBJ1-3; D is uncertain. The V end was cut by 5 bases, the J end by 0 bases, with 14 bases between. The CDR3 covers 15 residues. From germline, CDR1 is GTSNPN and CDR2 SVGIG (reference sequence). The CDR3 loop reads CAWSGAATSGNTIYF. The DNA for the CDR3 is TGTGCCTGGTCCGGCGCGGCGACCTCTGGAAACACCATATATTTT.

The chain links TRBV10-3 to TRBJ2-2; no definite D call. V gave up 1 base and J gave up 6 bases, with 9 bases separating them. This CDR3 contains 14 residues. Germline CDR1 and CDR2: ENHRY and SYGVKD. The CDR3 DNA reads TGTGCCATCAGTGAGTTCGTTCGGGCCGGGGAGCTGTTTTTT. It yields the protein CAISEFVRAGELFF.

The table lists this clonotype with a few counts. The chain combines TRBV5-1 with TRBJ2-7; TRBD2 agrees at 9 bases. This CDR3 has 15 amino acids. Germline values: CDR1 SGHRS, CDR2 YFSETQ. Unmatched junction bases numbered 9, after V lost 1 base and J lost 7 bases. CDR3 amino acids: CASSLPSGTWGEQYF. The CDR3 nucleotides read TGCGCCAGCAGCTTGCCTAGCGGGACCTGGGGGGAGCAGTACTTC.

This clonotype was recorded a few times. The chain combines TRBV20-1 with TRBJ1-4; D unresolved. The V gene's germline CDR1 is DFQATT and CDR2 SNEGSKA (reference sequence). The V gene lost 4 bases and the J gene lost 8 bases, with 17 bases spanning the gap. This CDR3 is built from 14 residues. CDR3 nucleotides: TGCAGTGCTATATCTCGGACTAGGGAGGAAAAACTGTTTTTT. Translated: CSAISRTREEKLFF.

The chain uses TRBV6-1 and TRBJ1-1; 9 nucleotides agree with TRBD1. Looked up from germline, CDR1 is MNHNS and CDR2 is SASEGT. This CDR3 comprises 14 residues. J gave up 3 bases and V 5 bases, and 4 bases lay outside the gene matches. CDR3 residues: CASSTGGRHTEAFF. The CDR3 DNA is TGTGCCAGCAGTACAGGGGGCAGGCACACTGAAGCTTTCTTT.

This chain joins TRBV29-1 and TRBJ2-7; 15 bases line up with TRBD2. Unmatched junction bases numbered 5, after V lost 7 bases and J lost 7 bases. The CDR3 totals 13 residues. Germline loops: CDR1 SQVTM, CDR2 ANQGSEA. The CDR3 here is CSAGLAGGKEQYF. CDR3 sequence (DNA): TGCAGCGCGGGACTAGCGGGAGGAAAAGAGCAGTACTTC.

This clonotype was observed a few times. The V call is TRBV5-1, the J call TRBJ2-7; a weak D match, TRBD1 (5 bases). Germline V gene data show CDR1 as SGHRS and CDR2 as YFSETQ. The CDR3 length is 13 residues. V lost 7 bases and J lost 0, with 11 bases in between. CDR3 sequence: CASRQRLSYEQYF. The DNA of the CDR3 is TGCGCCAGCCGACAGAGACTCTCCTACGAGCAGTACTTC.

This clonotype was recorded many times. The CDR3 region is CASSGTSVGGYTF. CDR3 DNA: TGTGCCAGCAGCGGGACTTCTGTCGGTGGCTACACCTTC. V gene TRBV12-3 or TRBV12-4 combines with J gene TRBJ1-2; perhaps TRBD1 as D (5 bases). The CDR3 consists of 13 residues. V dropped 6 bases and J dropped 7 bases, with 15 bases sitting between them.

This clonotype has just a few counts. The rearrangement joins TRBV7-2 to TRBJ1-2; D remains unclear. V lost 2 bases and J lost 3, with 4 bases in between. In germline, CDR1 is SGHTA, CDR2 FQGNSA. The CDR3 loop spans 12 amino acids. CDR3 region: CASSLRYYGYTF. DNA for the CDR3: TGTGCCAGCAGCTTAAGATACTATGGCTACACCTTC. Combining the CDR3 with reference TRBV7-2 and TRBJ1-2 gives the whole variable domain GAGVSQSPSNKVTEKGKDVELRCDPISGHTALYWYRQSLGQGLEFLIYFQGNSAPDKSGLPSDRFSAERTGGSVSTLTIQRTQQEDSAVYLCASSLRYYGYTFGSGTRLTVV.

Points on this clonotype: A much larger clone differs from this one at a single base, so this may be a read error. This chain connects TRBV7-2 to TRBJ1-2, with D hard to call. Trimming left V 2 bases short and J 3 bases short, with 10 bases between. The CDR3 has 14 amino acids. The V gene's germline CDR1 is SGHTA and CDR2 FQGNSA. The CDR3 DNA is TGTGCCAGCAGCTTACACCTGAGGGACTATGGCTACACCTTC. This translates into CASSLHLRDYGYTF.

This rearrangement joins TRBV5-1 to TRBJ1-2; D perhaps matches TRBD1 (5 bases). Germline-derived CDR1 and CDR2 are SGHRS and YFSETQ. This CDR3 contains 15 residues. Trimming cost V 4 bases and J 4 bases, with 17 bases left between them. CDR3 in amino acids: CASSHGTDLIYGYTF. As DNA, the CDR3 is TGCGCCAGCAGCCACGGGACGGACCTAATCTATGGCTACACCTTC.

The sample holds many counts of this clonotype. V and J are TRBV29-1 and TRBJ1-6, with TRBD1 matching over 8 bases. Germline-derived CDR1 and CDR2 are SQVTM and ANQGSEA. The CDR3 runs to 13 residues. Germline trimming cut 6 bases from V and 8 bases from J; bases unmatched to any gene: 6. The CDR3 loop is CSVRTGNYSPLHF. In DNA, the CDR3 is TGCAGCGTGAGGACAGGGAACTATTCACCCCTCCACTTT.

This clonotype has at least ten counts. The rearrangement uses TRBV19 and TRBJ2-5, with 7 bases aligning to TRBD1. The CDR3 is 17 residues long. Germline trimming cut 5 bases from V and 0 bases from J; bases unmatched to any gene: 12. Germline V gives CDR1 LNHDA, CDR2 SQIVND (reference sequence). The CDR3 DNA reads as TGTGCCAGTAGTCTGGGGGACAGCCATGGGTACCAAGAGACCCAGTACTTC. Translating gives CASSLGDSHGYQETQYF. Combining the CDR3 with reference TRBV19 and TRBJ2-5 gives the whole variable domain DGGITQSPKYLFRKEGQNVTLSCEQNLNHDAMYWYRQDPGQGLRLIYYSQIVNDFQKGDIAEGYSVSREKKESFPLTVTSAQKNPTAFYLCASSLGDSHGYQETQYFGPGTRLLVL.